This TCR beta chain was captured by sequencing in a study of identical twins. Turning to this clonotype: Its antigen is currently unknown.

J was trimmed by 10 bases and V by 0 bases; bases with no gene match: 6. The CDR3 sequence is 15 residues long. The germline CDR1 and CDR2 sequences are LGHNA and YNFKEQ. cDNA molecules carried unique molecular identifiers, and template switching added a universal primer site. TCRdb recomputed calls from the 5' RACE reads with MiXCR, one row per CDR3 protein. The sample lists 1,800,000 or so distinct CDR3 sequences, roughly 35% seen once, with 0.27% in the top ten. Study observations and caveats: Beta out-of-frame twin sharing showed a weaker excess.

This sequence joins TRBV4-2 and TRBJ2-1; TRBD2 matches 10 bases. The TCR was taken from a newborn girl in good health. Material for sequencing was cord blood. The CDR3 loop reads CASSQDTSGEREQFF. DNA of the CDR3: TGTGCCAGCAGCCAAGATACTAGCGGGGAAAGGGAGCAGTTCTTC.